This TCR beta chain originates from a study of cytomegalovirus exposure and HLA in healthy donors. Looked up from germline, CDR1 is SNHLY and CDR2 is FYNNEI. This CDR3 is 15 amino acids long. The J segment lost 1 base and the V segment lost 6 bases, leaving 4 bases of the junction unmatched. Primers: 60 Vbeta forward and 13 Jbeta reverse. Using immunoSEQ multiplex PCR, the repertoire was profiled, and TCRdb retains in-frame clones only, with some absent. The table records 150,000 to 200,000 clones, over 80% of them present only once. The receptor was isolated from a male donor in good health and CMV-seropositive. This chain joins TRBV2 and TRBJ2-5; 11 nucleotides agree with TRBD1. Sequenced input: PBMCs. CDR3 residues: CASSLGTGGQETQYF. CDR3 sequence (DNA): TGTGCCAGCAGCCTCGGGACAGGGGGCCAAGAGACCCAGTACTTC. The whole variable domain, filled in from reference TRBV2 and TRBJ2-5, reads EPEVTQTPSHQVTQMGQEVILRCVPISNHLYFYWYRQILGQKVEFLVSFYNNEISEKSEIFDDQFSVERPDGSNFTLKIRSTKLEDSAMYFCASSLGTGGQETQYFGPGTRLLVL.